The TCR beta chain described here comes from a study of T-cell reconstitution after alpha-beta-depleted transplantation in children. The V gene lost 0 bases and the J gene lost 5 bases, with 9 bases spanning the gap. Germline CDR1 SGHRS, CDR2 YFSETQ. CDR3 size: 13 residues. For TCRbeta, the library was prepared with unique molecular identifiers. A single record per CDR3 protein comes from TCRdb applying MiXCR to the PCR reads. The sample carries almost 500,000 distinct CDR3 sequences, around 13% recorded once. This clonotype has more than one count but fewer than ten. Material: PBMCs from the stem cell graft donor, obtained from the stem cell graft. The sequence derives from a human donor who donated a stem cell graft to a child with combined immunodeficiency. The chain uses TRBV5-1 and TRBJ2-7; no reliable D call. CDR3: CASSLVGVDEQYF. As DNA, the CDR3 is TGCGCCAGCAGCTTGGTTGGGGTTGACGAGCAGTACTTC.